The clone carrying this T cell receptor beta chain was observed a handful of times. Its target is not known. This specimen belongs to a study of CD8+ T cells in alopecia areata. Study conclusions and caveats: In scalp samples, resident alphabeta T cells of normal skin are also sequenced. An increase in clonality over normal scalp was evident in lesional scalp, especially alopecia totalis/universalis. In patients, TCRs were shared less clearly than in mice, and HLA may possibly be involved.

Investigators isolated RNA and reverse transcribed it into cDNA to act as the sequencing template. The repertoire was sequenced with immunoSEQ multiplex PCR; TCRdb's copy has only in-frame clones and lacks some. This table has more than 95,000 clones, roughly 68% appearing once. The CDR3 consists of 15 residues. CDR1 is SQVTM and CDR2 is ANQGSEA in the germline V gene. Trimming left V 0 bases short and J 0 bases short, with 12 bases between. The rearrangement uses TRBV29-1 and TRBJ2-7; D is perhaps TRBD1 or TRBD2 (5 bases each). Material for sequencing was CD4+ T cells sorted from blood. The sequence came from a human donor in good health. The CDR3 is CSVEDSGTVSYEQYF. The CDR3 nucleotides are TGCAGCGTTGAAGATAGTGGGACGGTCTCCTACGAGCAGTACTTC.